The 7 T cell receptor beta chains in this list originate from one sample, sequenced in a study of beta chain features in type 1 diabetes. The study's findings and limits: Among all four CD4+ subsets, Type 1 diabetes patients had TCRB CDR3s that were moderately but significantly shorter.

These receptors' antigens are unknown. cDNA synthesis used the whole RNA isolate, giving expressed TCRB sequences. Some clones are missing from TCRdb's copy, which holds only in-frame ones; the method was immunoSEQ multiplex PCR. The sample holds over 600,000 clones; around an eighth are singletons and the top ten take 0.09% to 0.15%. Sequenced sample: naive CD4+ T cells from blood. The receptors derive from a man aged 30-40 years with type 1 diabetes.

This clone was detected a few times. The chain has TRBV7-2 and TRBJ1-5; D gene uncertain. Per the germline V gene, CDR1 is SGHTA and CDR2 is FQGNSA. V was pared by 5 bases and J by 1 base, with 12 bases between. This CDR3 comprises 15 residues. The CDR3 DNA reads TGTGCCAGCAGCATGCAAGGGCACAGCAATCAGCCCCAGCATTTT. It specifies CASSMQGHSNQPQHF.

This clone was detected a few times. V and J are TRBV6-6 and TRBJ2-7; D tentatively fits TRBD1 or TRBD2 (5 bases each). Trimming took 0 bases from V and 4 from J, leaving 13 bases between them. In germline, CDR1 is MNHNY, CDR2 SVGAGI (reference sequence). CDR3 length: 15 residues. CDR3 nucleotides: TGTGCCAGCAGTTACTCTTTTGGATGGGGGTACGAGCAGTACTTC. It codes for CASSYSFGWGYEQYF.

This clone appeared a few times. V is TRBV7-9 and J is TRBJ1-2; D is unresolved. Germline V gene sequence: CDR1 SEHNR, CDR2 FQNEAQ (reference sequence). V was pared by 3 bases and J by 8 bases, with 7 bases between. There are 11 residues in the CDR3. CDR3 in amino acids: CASSFSRGYTF. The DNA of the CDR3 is TGTGCCAGCAGCTTTTCCCGGGGCTACACCTTC.

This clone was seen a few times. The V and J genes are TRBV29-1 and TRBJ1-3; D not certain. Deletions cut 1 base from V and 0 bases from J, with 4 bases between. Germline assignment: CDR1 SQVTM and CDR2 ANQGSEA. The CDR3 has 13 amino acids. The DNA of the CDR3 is TGCAGCGTTGAAGCGTTCTCTGGAAACACCATATATTTT. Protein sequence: CSVEAFSGNTIYF.

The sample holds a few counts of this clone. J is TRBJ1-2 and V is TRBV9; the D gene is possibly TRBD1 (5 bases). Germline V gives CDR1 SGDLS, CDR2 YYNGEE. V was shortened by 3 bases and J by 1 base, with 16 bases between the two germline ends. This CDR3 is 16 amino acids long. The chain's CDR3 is CASSAVRDGLNYGYTF. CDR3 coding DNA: TGTGCCAGCAGCGCGGTCCGGGACGGTCTTAACTATGGCTACACCTTC.

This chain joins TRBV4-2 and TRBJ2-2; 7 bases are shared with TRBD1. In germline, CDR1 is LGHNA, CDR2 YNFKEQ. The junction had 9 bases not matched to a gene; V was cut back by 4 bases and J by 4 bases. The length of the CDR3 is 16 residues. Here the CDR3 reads CASSPGTALGTGELFF. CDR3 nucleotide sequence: TGTGCCAGCAGCCCAGGGACAGCTCTGGGCACCGGGGAGCTGTTTTTT.

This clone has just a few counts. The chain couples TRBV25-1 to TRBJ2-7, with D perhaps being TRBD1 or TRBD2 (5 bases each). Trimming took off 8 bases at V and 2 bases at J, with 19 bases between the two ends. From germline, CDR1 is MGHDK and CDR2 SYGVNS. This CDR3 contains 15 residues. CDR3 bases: TGTGCCAGCGCCGGAGGCAGGGTTGGTACCTACGAGCAGTACTTC. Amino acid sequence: CASAGGRVGTYEQYF.